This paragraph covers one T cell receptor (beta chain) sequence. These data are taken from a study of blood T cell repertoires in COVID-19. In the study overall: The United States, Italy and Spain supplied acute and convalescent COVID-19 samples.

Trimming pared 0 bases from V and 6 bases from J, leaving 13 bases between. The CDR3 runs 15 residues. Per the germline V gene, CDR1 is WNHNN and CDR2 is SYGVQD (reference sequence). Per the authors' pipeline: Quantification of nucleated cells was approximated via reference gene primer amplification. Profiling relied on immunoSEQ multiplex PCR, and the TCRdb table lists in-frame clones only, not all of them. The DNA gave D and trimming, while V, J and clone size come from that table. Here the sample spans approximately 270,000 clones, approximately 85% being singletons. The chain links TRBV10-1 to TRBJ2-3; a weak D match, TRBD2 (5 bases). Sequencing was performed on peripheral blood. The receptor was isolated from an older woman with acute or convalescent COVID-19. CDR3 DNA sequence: TGCGCCAGCAGTGAGTCTGACTACCTCGTCGATACGCAGTATTTT. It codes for CASSESDYLVDTQYF.